This paragraph covers one T cell receptor (beta chain) sequence. The data originate from a study of blood T cell repertoires in COVID-19. Study as a whole: Donors in the United States, Italy and Spain gave samples during acute or convalescent COVID-19.

Clinical history reported by participants formed the basis on which cohorts were assigned. The germline V gene has CDR1 MNHEY and CDR2 SMNVEV (reference sequence). Trimming took off 7 bases at V and 6 bases at J, with 21 bases between the two ends. The CDR3 is 15 residues long. Generated by immunoSEQ multiplex PCR, the TCRdb table keeps only in-frame clones and is missing some. Found here are 350,000 to 400,000 clones, roughly nine tenths of them singletons; the top ten hold roughly 3%. The V and J genes are TRBV27 and TRBJ1-2; D unresolved. The clonotype originates from a woman in her 30s who had recovered from COVID-19. Sequenced: PBMCs or T cells enriched from blood (not recorded which). The CDR3 sequence is CASKPTSPGLDGYTF. CDR3 nucleotide sequence: TGTGCCAGCAAACCAACCTCCCCGGGTTTAGATGGCTACACCTTC.